The next 9 T cell receptor beta chains were all read from a single sample in a study of response to subunit inactivated influenza vaccine. TCRdb ran MiXCR on the RT-PCR reads and lists one entry per CDR3 protein. The sample records 490,000 or so distinct CDR3 sequences, less than 10% being singletons. The source was PBMCs from blood, collected roughly 24 months after vaccination. The origin of the receptors is a man between 50 and 75 years old who received an inactivated influenza vaccine.

This chain links TRBV5-1 with TRBJ2-7; D not resolved. The V gene's germline CDR1 is SGHRS and CDR2 YFSETQ. CDR3 length equals 13 residues. The V and J ends lost 2 bases and 6 bases respectively, with 12 bases between them. Here the CDR3 DNA reads TGCGCCAGCAGCTTCCCCGGGCGCGGCGAGCAGTACTTC. Translating it yields CASSFPGRGEQYF.

The rearrangement links TRBV9 to TRBJ1-2, with 7 nucleotides matching TRBD1. The CDR3 sequence is 16 residues long. J lost 2 bases, V lost 3 bases, and 10 bases had no gene match. In germline, CDR1 is SGDLS, CDR2 YYNGEE. The CDR3 sequence: CASSGTNWGQNYGYTF. CDR3 nucleotide sequence: TGTGCCAGCAGCGGGACCAACTGGGGACAGAACTATGGCTACACCTTC.

The chain is built from TRBV6-5 and TRBJ1-2; maybe TRBD1 (6 bases). In germline, CDR1 is MNHEY, CDR2 SVGAGI. Trimming removed 0 bases at V and 8 bases at J, with 13 bases between. The CDR3 consists of 14 residues. The CDR3, as DNA: TGTGCCAGCAGTTACTCGGGGCAGGGGTCCGGCTACACCTTC. It codes for CASSYSGQGSGYTF.

This clonotype was observed at least ten times. The chain has TRBV7-2 and TRBJ2-2; 9 bases match TRBD1. V trimming: 4 bases; J trimming: 5 bases; junction bases outside the gene matches: 5. The germline gives CDR1 SGHTA, CDR2 FQGNSA. This CDR3 has 15 amino acids. The CDR3, as DNA: TGTGCCAGCAGCTGGGGGACAGGGCGGACCGGGGAGCTGTTTTTT. Its protein product is CASSWGTGRTGELFF.

The J gene is TRBJ1-1, the V gene TRBV2; D remains ambiguous. This CDR3 is 13 amino acids long. The V gene's germline CDR1 is SNHLY and CDR2 FYNNEI. The ends were cut back, 6 bases at V and 7 bases at J, with 15 bases in the middle. CDR3 amino acids: CASSLGRGSEAFF. In DNA form, the CDR3 reads TGTGCCAGCAGCCTCGGACGGGGAAGTGAAGCTTTCTTT.

J is TRBJ2-3 and V is TRBV5-6; 8 positions match TRBD1. Unmatched junction bases numbered 10, after V lost 2 bases and J lost 8 bases. The CDR3 runs to 15 residues. Germline loops: CDR1 SGHDT, CDR2 YYEEEE. CDR3 protein: CASSLLDRGTATQYF. CDR3 in DNA: TGTGCCAGCAGCTTACTAGACAGGGGAACGGCTACGCAGTATTTT.

Only a few counts were recorded for this clonotype. The CDR3 protein is CASSPFAGSPGGYTF. In DNA, the CDR3 is TGTGCCAGCAGCCCCTTCGCAGGTTCCCCGGGGGGCTACACCTTC. The V gene is TRBV7-9, the J gene TRBJ1-2; the D is unclear. V lost 5 bases, J lost 8 bases, and 21 bases lay in between. Germline CDR1 SEHNR, CDR2 FQNEAQ (reference sequence). The CDR3 consists of 15 residues.

The CDR3 here is CATSRGQNYEQYF. DNA for the CDR3: TGTGCCACCAGCAGGGGACAAAACTACGAGCAGTACTTC. V and J are TRBV15 and TRBJ2-7; weak D call: TRBD1 (6 bases). CDR1 and CDR2 from the germline V gene are LNHNV and YYDKDF (reference sequence). The CDR3 runs 13 residues. The V and J ends lost 3 bases and 3 bases respectively, with 9 bases between them.

This clonotype was observed many times. V gene TRBV5-6 combines with J gene TRBJ2-5; perhaps TRBD1 as D (5 bases). Germline-derived CDR1 and CDR2 are SGHDT and YYEEEE. This CDR3 contains 14 residues. Trimming shortened V by 0 bases and J by 0 bases, and 6 bases separated the two germline ends. The CDR3 reads CASSLEGYQETQYF. Here the CDR3 DNA reads TGTGCCAGCAGCTTGGAGGGGTACCAAGAGACCCAGTACTTC.